This entry lists 20 T cell receptor beta chains sequenced from one sample in a study of T-cell memory formation after mild COVID-19. TCRdb redid the calling of the 5' RACE reads with MiXCR, one entry per CDR3 protein. The sample consists of about 260,000 distinct CDR3 sequences, 7.5% to 9.5% of them appearing once. Sequenced: PBMCs or a T cell subset sorted from them (not recorded which). The receptors derive from a man aged 18 to 35 who had mild COVID-19 (a few samples of this study predate the infection). Cell type and time point are not known.

V and J are TRBV9 and TRBJ2-5; a weak D match, TRBD2 (6 bases). Trimming removed 0 bases from V and 2 bases from J, with 14 bases in between. The CDR3 loop spans 16 amino acids. Germline CDR1 reads SGDLS; CDR2 reads YYNGEE. Here the CDR3 DNA reads TGTGCCAGCAGCGTAGCTGGGGAGGCAGCTCAAGAGACCCAGTACTTC. This codes for CASSVAGEAAQETQYF.

The chain has TRBV11-2 and TRBJ2-1, with D perhaps being TRBD1 or TRBD2 (5 bases each). V was cut by 6 bases and J by 8 bases, with 23 bases left in between. Germline V gene lookup returns CDR1 SGHAT and CDR2 FQNNGV. The CDR3 sequence is 16 residues long. The CDR3 region has the DNA TGTGCCAGCAGTTCACAGGTTTCTAGCAAGGGCGATGAGCAGTTCTTC. It specifies CASSSQVSSKGDEQFF.

This clonotype was counted at least ten times. CDR3 region: CASSPRGPPYEQYF. The CDR3 nucleotides are TGCGCCAGCAGCCCGAGAGGCCCCCCCTACGAGCAGTACTTC. The chain couples TRBV10-1 to TRBJ2-7, with unresolved D. Trimming took 6 bases from V and 2 from J, leaving 14 bases between them. CDR1 is WNHNN and CDR2 is SYGVQD in the germline V gene (reference sequence). The CDR3 runs 14 residues.

This clonotype turned up a few times. This rearrangement joins TRBV6-5 to TRBJ2-2, with D perhaps TRBD1 (6 bases). Germline CDR1 MNHEY, CDR2 SVGAGI. The V gene lost 4 bases and the J gene lost 9 bases, with 9 bases spanning the gap. The CDR3 covers 12 residues. CDR3 DNA: TGTGCCAGCAGTTTACAGGGTTGGGAGCTGTTTTTT. Protein: CASSLQGWELFF.

This clonotype was seen a few times. The gene calls are TRBV7-2 and TRBJ1-5; TRBD1 is a possible D gene (6 bases). CDR3 size: 15 residues. The V end lost 5 bases, the J end lost 7 bases, and 18 bases lay between the germline ends. Germline V gives CDR1 SGHTA, CDR2 FQGNSA. CDR3 sequence (DNA): TGTGCCAGCAGCACCTGGGGGGCGCTCGGACAGCCCCAGCATTTT. Translated, it gives CASSTWGALGQPQHF.

This clonotype has a handful of counts. The rearrangement links TRBV6-5 to TRBJ2-2; TRBD2 matches at 8 bases. Trimming cost V 10 bases and J 3 bases; bases outside gene matches: 13. Germline V gene lookup returns CDR1 MNHEY and CDR2 SVGAGI. The length of the CDR3 is 16 residues. The CDR3 loop reads CATRVRGGVHTGELFF. The CDR3, as DNA: TGTGCCACCCGGGTTCGGGGGGGTGTGCACACCGGGGAGCTGTTTTTT.

This clonotype was observed at least ten times. J is TRBJ2-7 and V is TRBV3-1; 11 bases are shared with TRBD1. Per germline, CDR1 LGHDT and CDR2 YNNKEL (reference sequence). There are 12 residues in the CDR3. The trim removed 7 bases at V and 6 bases at J, leaving 2 bases unmatched. The DNA of the CDR3 is TGTGCCAGCACCGGGACAGGGGGCGAGCAGTACTTC. It translates to CASTGTGGEQYF.

This clonotype appeared a few times. This rearrangement joins TRBV25-1 to TRBJ2-5; the D is unclear. CDR1 MGHDK and CDR2 SYGVNS come from the germline V gene. V shed 1 base and J shed 5 bases, with 11 bases lying between them. The CDR3 consists of 14 residues. This CDR3 is CASSELRSAETQYF. The CDR3 DNA is TGTGCCAGCAGTGAATTAAGGAGCGCCGAGACCCAGTACTTC.

This clonotype was observed a handful of times. The V and J genes are TRBV18 and TRBJ2-1, with TRBD2 matching over 8 bases. CDR3 length: 16 amino acids. Germline-derived CDR1 and CDR2 are KGHSH and LQKENI. V lost 2 bases and J lost 5; bases outside the gene matches: 8. CDR3 protein: CASSPIEAGGNNEQFF. CDR3 nucleotide sequence: TGTGCCAGCTCACCAATCGAGGCGGGGGGTAACAATGAGCAGTTCTTC.

Only a few counts were recorded for this clonotype. The chain links TRBV28 to TRBJ2-5; D is possibly TRBD1 (6 bases). Trimming shortened V by 6 bases and J by 4 bases, and 12 bases separated the two germline ends. CDR1 is MDHEN, CDR2 SYDVKM, per germline. The length of the CDR3 is 13 residues. CDR3 loop: CASRTQGLETQYF. The CDR3 DNA follows: TGTGCCAGCAGGACCCAGGGGTTAGAGACCCAGTACTTC.

The CDR3 is CAIRGGQGGADTQYF. In DNA, the CDR3 is TGTGCCATCAGGGGGGGACAGGGGGGCGCAGATACGCAGTATTTT. This rearrangement joins TRBV10-3 to TRBJ2-3; 11 bases map to TRBD1. The germline gives CDR1 ENHRY, CDR2 SYGVKD. V was clipped by 6 bases and J by 4 bases; unmatched bases: 6. This CDR3 comprises 15 residues.

The chain employs TRBV11-3 and TRBJ2-6; 8 bases are shared with TRBD1. V shed 4 bases and J 2 bases; nucleotides not matched to a gene: 7. Germline CDR1 is SGHNT and CDR2 is YENEEA. The CDR3 extends over 17 amino acids. The CDR3 coding sequence is TGTGCCAGCAGCTCACGACAGGGGAATGCTGGGGCCAACGTCCTGACTTTC. It encodes CASSSRQGNAGANVLTF.

This clonotype was seen ten or more times. The rearrangement joins TRBV30 to TRBJ1-5; D gene unclear. The germline V gene has CDR1 GTSNPN and CDR2 SVGIG (reference sequence). The length of the CDR3 is 12 residues. Trimming took off 2 bases at V and 9 bases at J, with 11 bases between the two ends. The CDR3 protein is CAWSPDFGPQHF. As DNA, the CDR3 is TGTGCCTGGAGTCCGGATTTCGGGCCCCAGCATTTT.

The rearrangement joins TRBV5-1 to TRBJ1-1; weak D call: TRBD1 (5 bases). The V end lost 4 bases, the J end lost 8 bases, and 15 bases lay between the germline ends. The CDR3 is 13 residues long. Germline-derived CDR1 and CDR2 are SGHRS and YFSETQ. The CDR3, as DNA: TGCGCCAGCAGCCTCCGGGACCGGGGAGAAGCTTTCTTT. Protein product: CASSLRDRGEAFF.

This clonotype was seen a few times. The V call is TRBV7-6, the J call TRBJ2-5; 7 nucleotides line up with TRBD1. The CDR3 has 15 amino acids. Trimming took 1 base from V and 2 from J; bases not matched to a gene: 4. Per the germline V gene, CDR1 is SGHVS and CDR2 is FNYEAQ. The CDR3 sequence: CASSLVARGQETQYF. As DNA, the CDR3 is TGTGCCAGCAGCTTAGTTGCCAGGGGGCAAGAGACCCAGTACTTC.

This clonotype was seen a handful of times. V is TRBV6-5 and J is TRBJ2-5; TRBD2 is a possible D gene (6 bases). V dropped 6 bases and J dropped 9 bases, with 17 bases sitting between them. Germline loops: CDR1 MNHEY, CDR2 SVGAGI. The CDR3 is made up of 13 amino acids. CDR3 in amino acids: CASSQGRGSAQYF. The CDR3 coding sequence is TGTGCCAGCAGCCAAGGGCGGGGATCGGCCCAGTACTTC.

This clonotype was counted only a few times. The chain joins TRBV6-5 to TRBJ1-4; D remains ambiguous. V gave up 5 bases and J gave up 0 bases, with 10 bases separating them. CDR1 MNHEY and CDR2 SVGAGI come from the germline V gene. This CDR3 spans 15 amino acids. In DNA form, the CDR3 reads TGTGCCAGCAGTCCCCGACGGGCAACTAATGAAAAACTGTTTTTT. It is translated as CASSPRRATNEKLFF.

This clonotype came up a few times. The chain joins TRBV27 to TRBJ1-2, with D possibly matching TRBD1 (6 bases). V was shortened by 2 bases and J by 6 bases, with 13 bases between the two germline ends. Germline V gene data show CDR1 as MNHEY and CDR2 as SMNVEV (reference sequence). This CDR3 has 14 residues. The CDR3 loop reads CASSLGNRANGYTF. The CDR3 coding sequence is TGTGCCAGCAGTTTAGGGAACAGGGCAAATGGCTACACCTTC.

Only a few counts were recorded for this clonotype. The rearrangement uses TRBV7-9 and TRBJ1-6; possible D gene TRBD1, 6 bases. Trimming cost V 1 base and J 11 bases, with 12 bases left between them. Germline CDR1 reads SEHNR; CDR2 reads FQNEAQ (reference sequence). There are 14 residues in the CDR3. The CDR3 DNA follows: TGTGCCAGCAGCTTAGTCTCAGGGGCGGCACCCCTCCACTTT. This codes for CASSLVSGAAPLHF.

In this sample, this clonotype turned up many times. The genes are TRBV28 and TRBJ2-7; unclear D gene. V lost 5 bases and J 3 bases, leaving 8 bases between the germline ends. This CDR3 contains 12 residues. The germline V gene encodes CDR1 MDHEN and CDR2 SYDVKM. The CDR3 coding sequence is TGTGCCAGCAGTATTCAAGGCTACGAGCAGTACGTC. This encodes CASSIQGYEQYV.